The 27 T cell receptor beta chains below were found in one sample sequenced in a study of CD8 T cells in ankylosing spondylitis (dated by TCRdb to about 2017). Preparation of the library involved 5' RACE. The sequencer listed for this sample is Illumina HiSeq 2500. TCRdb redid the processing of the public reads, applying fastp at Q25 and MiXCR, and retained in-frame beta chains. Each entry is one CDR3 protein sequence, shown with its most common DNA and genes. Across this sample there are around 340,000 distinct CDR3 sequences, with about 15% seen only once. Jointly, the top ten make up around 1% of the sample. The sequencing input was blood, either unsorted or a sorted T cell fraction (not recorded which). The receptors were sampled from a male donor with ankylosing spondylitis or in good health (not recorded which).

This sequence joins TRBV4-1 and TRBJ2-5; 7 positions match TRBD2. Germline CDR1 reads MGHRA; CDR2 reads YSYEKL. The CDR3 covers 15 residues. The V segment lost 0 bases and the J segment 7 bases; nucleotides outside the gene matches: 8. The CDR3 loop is CASSQEGGTVGTQYF. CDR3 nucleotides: TGCGCCAGCAGCCAAGAGGGGGGGACTGTGGGGACCCAGTACTTC.

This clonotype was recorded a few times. This CDR3 is CSARDNGRGNSPLHF. DNA for the CDR3: TGCAGTGCTAGAGATAATGGCAGGGGCAATTCACCCCTCCACTTT. The J gene is TRBJ1-6, the V gene TRBV20-1; TRBD1 is a possible D gene (6 bases). In germline, CDR1 is DFQATT, CDR2 SNEGSKA (reference sequence). The V end was cut by 0 bases, the J end by 7 bases, with 13 bases between. The CDR3 has 15 amino acids.

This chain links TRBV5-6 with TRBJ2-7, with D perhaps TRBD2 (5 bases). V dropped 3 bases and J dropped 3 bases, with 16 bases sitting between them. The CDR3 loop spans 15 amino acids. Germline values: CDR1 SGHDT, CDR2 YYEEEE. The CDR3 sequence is CASSSRVGRVYEQYF. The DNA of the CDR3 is TGTGCCAGCAGCTCCCGTGTTGGGCGGGTCTACGAGCAGTACTTC. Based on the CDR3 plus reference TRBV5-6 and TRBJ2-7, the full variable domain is DAGVTQSPTHLIKTRGQQVTLRCSPKSGHDTVSWYQQALGQGPQFIFQYYEEEERQRGNFPDRFSGHQFPNYSSELNVNALLLGDSALYLCASSSRVGRVYEQYFGPGTRLTVT.

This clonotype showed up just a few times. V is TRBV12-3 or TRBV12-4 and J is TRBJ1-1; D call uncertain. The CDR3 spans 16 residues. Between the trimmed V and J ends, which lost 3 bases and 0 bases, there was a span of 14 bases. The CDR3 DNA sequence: TGTGCCAGCAGTTTGGGCGGTGCACCCATGAACACTGAAGCTTTCTTT. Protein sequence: CASSLGGAPMNTEAFF.

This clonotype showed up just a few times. The CDR3 reads CASSQEFLAYEQFF. The CDR3 nucleotides read TGTGCCAGCAGCCAAGAGTTTCTAGCCTATGAGCAGTTCTTC. The chain combines TRBV4-2 with TRBJ2-1; D perhaps matches TRBD2 (5 bases). This CDR3 has 14 residues. Trimming pared 0 bases from V and 8 bases from J, leaving 11 bases between. Germline CDR1 is LGHNA and CDR2 is YNFKEQ.

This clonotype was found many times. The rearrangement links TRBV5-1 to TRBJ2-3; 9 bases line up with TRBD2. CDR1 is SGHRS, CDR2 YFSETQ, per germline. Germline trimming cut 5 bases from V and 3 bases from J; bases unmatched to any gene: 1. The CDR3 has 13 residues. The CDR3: CASSSGRTDTQYF. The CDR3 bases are TGCGCCAGCAGTAGCGGGAGAACAGATACGCAGTATTTT.

Here the CDR3 DNA reads TGTGCCAGCAGCTTAACACGGAGAAATGAGCAGTTCTTC. Protein product: CASSLTRRNEQFF. V is TRBV7-2 and J is TRBJ2-1; no clear D. Looked up from germline, CDR1 is SGHTA and CDR2 is FQGNSA. This CDR3 is 13 amino acids long. V was clipped by 2 bases and J by 7 bases, with 9 bases between them.

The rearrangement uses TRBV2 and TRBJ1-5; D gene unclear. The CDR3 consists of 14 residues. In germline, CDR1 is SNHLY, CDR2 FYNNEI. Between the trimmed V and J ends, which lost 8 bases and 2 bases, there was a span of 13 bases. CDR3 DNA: TGTGCCAGCCCCACCCGGGGTTGCAATCAGCCCCAGCATTTT. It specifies CASPTRGCNQPQHF.

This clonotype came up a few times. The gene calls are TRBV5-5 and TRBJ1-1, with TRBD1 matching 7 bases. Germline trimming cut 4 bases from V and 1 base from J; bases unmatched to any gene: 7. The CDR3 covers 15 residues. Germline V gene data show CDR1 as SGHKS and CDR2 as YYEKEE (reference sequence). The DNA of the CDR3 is TGTGCCAGCAGCCCCTTCACAGGGGCGAACACTGAAGCTTTCTTT. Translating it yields CASSPFTGANTEAFF.

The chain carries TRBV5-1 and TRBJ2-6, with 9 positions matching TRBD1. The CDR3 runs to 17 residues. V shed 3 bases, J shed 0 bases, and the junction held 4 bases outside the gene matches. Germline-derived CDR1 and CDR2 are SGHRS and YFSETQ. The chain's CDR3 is CASSSGQGYSGANVLTF. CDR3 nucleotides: TGCGCCAGCAGCTCGGGACAGGGATACTCTGGGGCCAACGTCCTGACTTTC.

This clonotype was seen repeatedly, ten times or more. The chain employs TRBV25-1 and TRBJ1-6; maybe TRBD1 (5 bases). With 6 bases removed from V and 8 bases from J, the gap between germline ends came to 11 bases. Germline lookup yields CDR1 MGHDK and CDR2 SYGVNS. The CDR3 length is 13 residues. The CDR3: CASRRGTDSPLHF. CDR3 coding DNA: TGTGCCAGCAGACGGGGGACTGATTCACCCCTCCACTTT. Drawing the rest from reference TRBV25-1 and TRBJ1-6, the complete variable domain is EADIYQTPRYLVIGTGKKITLECSQTMGHDKMYWYQQDPGMELHLIHYSYGVNSTEKGDLSSESTVSRIRTEHFPLTLESARPSHTSQYLCASRRGTDSPLHFGNGTRLTVT.

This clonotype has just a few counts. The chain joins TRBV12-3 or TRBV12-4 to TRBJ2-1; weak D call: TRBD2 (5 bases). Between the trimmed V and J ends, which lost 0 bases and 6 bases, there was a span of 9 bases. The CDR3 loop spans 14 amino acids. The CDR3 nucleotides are TGTGCCAGCAGTTTAGCGGGAGTGTCCAATGAGCAGTTCTTC. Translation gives CASSLAGVSNEQFF.

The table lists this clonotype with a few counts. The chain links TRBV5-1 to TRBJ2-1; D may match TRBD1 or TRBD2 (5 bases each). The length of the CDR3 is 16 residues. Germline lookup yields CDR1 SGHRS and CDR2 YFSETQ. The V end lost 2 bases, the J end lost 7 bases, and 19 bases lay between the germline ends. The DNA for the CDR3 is TGCGCCAGCAGCTTCTCCGGGACCCCCTCGGTAAATGAGCAGTTCTTC. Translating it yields CASSFSGTPSVNEQFF.

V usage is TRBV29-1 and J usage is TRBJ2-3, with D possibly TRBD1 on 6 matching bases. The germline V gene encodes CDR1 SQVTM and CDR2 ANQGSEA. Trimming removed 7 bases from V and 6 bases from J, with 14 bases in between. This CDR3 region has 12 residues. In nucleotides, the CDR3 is TGCAGCGGTACACAGGGAAGGGATACGCAGTATTTT. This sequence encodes CSGTQGRDTQYF.

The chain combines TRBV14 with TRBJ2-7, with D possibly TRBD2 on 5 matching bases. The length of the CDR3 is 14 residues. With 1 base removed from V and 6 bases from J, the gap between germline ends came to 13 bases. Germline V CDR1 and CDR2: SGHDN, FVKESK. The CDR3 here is CASSQVQTGFEQYF. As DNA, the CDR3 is TGTGCCAGCAGCCAAGTTCAAACGGGGTTCGAGCAGTACTTC.

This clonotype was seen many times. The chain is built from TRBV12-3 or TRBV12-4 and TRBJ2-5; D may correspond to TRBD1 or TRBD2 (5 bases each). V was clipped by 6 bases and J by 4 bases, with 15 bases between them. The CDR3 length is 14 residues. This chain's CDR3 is CASSFLRGRETQYF. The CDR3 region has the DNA TGTGCCAGCAGCTTTCTTCGGGGCAGAGAGACCCAGTACTTC.

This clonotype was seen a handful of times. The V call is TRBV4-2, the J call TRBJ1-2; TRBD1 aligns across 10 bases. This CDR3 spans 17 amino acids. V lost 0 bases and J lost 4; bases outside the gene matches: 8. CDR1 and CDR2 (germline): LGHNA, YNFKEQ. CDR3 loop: CASSQDIGTGALYGYTF. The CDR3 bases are TGTGCCAGCAGCCAAGATATCGGGACAGGGGCGCTCTATGGCTACACCTTC.

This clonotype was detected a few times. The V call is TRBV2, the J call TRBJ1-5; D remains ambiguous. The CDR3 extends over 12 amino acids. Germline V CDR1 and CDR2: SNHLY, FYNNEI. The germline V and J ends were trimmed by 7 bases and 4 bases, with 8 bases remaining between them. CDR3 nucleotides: TGTGCCAGCACGGCGGGGAATCAGCCCCAGCATTTT. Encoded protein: CASTAGNQPQHF.

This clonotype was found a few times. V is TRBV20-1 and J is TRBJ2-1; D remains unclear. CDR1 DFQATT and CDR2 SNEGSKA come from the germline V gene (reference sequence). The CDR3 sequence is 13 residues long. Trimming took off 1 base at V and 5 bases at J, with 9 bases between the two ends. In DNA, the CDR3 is TGCAGTGCTAGAGCTTGGGCAAACAATGAGCAGTTCTTC. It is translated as CSARAWANNEQFF.

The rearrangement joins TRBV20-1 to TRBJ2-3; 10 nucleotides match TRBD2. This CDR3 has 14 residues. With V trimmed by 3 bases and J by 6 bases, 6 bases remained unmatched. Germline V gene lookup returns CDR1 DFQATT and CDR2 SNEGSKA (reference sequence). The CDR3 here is CSARLSGGRDTQYF. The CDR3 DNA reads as TGCAGTGCTAGGCTTAGCGGGGGGAGGGATACGCAGTATTTT.

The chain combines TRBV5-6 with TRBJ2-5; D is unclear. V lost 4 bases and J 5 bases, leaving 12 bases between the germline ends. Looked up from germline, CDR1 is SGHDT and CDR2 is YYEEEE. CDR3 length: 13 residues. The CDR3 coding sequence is TGTGCCAGCAGCGAACCGGTTCCGGAGACCCAGTACTTC. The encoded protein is CASSEPVPETQYF. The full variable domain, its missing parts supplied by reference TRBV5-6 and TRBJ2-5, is DAGVTQSPTHLIKTRGQQVTLRCSPKSGHDTVSWYQQALGQGPQFIFQYYEEEERQRGNFPDRFSGHQFPNYSSELNVNALLLGDSALYLCASSEPVPETQYFGPGTRLLVL.

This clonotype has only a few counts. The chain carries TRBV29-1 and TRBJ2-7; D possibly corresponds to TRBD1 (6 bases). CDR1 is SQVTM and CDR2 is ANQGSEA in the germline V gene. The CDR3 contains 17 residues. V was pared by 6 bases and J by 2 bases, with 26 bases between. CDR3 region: CSVGSGQPRSTAYEQYF. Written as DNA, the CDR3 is TGCAGCGTCGGATCCGGACAGCCCCGATCCACCGCCTACGAGCAGTACTTC.

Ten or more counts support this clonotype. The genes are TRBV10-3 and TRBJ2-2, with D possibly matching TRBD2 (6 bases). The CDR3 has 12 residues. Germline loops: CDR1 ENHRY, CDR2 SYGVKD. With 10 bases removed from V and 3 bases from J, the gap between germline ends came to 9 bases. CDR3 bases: TGTGCCAGCGGGACGGACACCGGGGAGCTGTTTTTT. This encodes CASGTDTGELFF.

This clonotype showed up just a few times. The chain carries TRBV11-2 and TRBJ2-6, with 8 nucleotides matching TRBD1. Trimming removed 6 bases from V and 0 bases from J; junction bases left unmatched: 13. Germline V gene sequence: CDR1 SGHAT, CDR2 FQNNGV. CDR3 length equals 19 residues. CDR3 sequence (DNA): TGTGCCAGCAGGGACTCTAACAGGGGGTTCGACTCTGGGGCCAACGTCCTGACTTTC. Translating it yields CASRDSNRGFDSGANVLTF.

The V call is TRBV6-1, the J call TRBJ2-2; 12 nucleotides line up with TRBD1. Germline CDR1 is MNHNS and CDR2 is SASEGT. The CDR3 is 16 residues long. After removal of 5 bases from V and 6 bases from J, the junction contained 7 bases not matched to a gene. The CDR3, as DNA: TGTGCCAGCAGTAGACCGGGACAGGGGGCCGCCGGGGAGCTGTTTTTT. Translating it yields CASSRPGQGAAGELFF.

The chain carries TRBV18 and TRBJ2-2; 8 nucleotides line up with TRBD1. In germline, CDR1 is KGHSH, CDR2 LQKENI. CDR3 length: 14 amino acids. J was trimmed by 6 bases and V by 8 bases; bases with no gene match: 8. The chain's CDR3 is CASNQDRAPGELFF. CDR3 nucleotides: TGTGCCAGCAACCAGGACAGGGCCCCCGGGGAGCTGTTTTTT.

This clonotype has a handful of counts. The CDR3 nucleotides read TGTGCCACCACTGGGGGACAGACCAAAATCGCGAACACCGGGGAGCTGTTTTTT. Translating gives CATTGGQTKIANTGELFF. V usage is TRBV15 and J usage is TRBJ2-2; 7 bases line up with TRBD1. CDR3 size: 18 residues. Per the germline V gene, CDR1 is LNHNV and CDR2 is YYDKDF (reference sequence). Germline trimming cut 7 bases from V and 0 bases from J; bases unmatched to any gene: 14.